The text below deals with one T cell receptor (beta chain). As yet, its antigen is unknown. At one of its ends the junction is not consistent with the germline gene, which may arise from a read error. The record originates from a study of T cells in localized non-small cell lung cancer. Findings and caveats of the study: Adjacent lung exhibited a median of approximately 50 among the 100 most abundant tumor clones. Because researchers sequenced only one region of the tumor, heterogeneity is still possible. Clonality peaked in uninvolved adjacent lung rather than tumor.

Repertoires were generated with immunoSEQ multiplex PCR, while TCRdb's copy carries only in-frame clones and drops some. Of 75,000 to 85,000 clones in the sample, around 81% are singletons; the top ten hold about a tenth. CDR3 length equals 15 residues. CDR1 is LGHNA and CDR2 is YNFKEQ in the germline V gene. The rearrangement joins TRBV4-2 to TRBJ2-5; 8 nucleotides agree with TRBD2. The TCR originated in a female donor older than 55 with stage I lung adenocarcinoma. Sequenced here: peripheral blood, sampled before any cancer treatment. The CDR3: CASSQVSGGGETQYF. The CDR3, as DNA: TGTGCCAGCAGTCAAGTAAGCGGGGGAGGGGAGACCCAGTACTTC.